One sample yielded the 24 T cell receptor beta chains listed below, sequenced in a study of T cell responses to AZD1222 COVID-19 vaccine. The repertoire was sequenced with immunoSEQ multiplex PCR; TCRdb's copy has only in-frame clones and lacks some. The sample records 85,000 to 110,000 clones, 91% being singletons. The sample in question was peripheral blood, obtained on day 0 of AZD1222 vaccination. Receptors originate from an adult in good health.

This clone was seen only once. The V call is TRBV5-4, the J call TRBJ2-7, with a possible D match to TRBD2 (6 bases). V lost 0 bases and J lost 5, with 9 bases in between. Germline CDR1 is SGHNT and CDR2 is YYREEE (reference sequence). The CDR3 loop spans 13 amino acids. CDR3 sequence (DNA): TGTGCCAGCAGCTTGGCGGGAGCCCACGAGCAGTACTTC. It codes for CASSLAGAHEQYF. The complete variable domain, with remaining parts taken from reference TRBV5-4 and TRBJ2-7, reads ETGVTQSPTHLIKTRGQQVTLRCSSQSGHNTVSWYQQALGQGPQFIFQYYREEENGRGNFPPRFSGLQFPNYSSELNVNALELDDSALYLCASSLAGAHEQYFGPGTRLTVT.

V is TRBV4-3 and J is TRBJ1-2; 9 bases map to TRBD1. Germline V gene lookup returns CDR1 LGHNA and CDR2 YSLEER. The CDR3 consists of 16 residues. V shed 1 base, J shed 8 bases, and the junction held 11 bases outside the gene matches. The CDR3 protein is CASSQASGTGTSGYTF. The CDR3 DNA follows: TGCGCCAGCAGCCAAGCCTCCGGGACAGGGACTAGCGGCTACACCTTC.

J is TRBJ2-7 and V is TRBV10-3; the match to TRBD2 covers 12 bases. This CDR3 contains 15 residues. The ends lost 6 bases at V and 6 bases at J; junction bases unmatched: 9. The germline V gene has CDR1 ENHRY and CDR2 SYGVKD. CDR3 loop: CAIRRGTSGYPEQYF. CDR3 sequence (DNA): TGTGCCATCAGACGAGGGACTAGCGGGTACCCCGAGCAGTACTTC.

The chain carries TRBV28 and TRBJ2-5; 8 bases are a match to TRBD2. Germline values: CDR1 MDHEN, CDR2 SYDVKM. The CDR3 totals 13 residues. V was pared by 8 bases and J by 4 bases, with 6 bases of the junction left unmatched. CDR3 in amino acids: CASGIAGLETQYF. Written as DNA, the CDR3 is TGTGCCAGCGGAATAGCGGGATTAGAGACCCAGTACTTC.

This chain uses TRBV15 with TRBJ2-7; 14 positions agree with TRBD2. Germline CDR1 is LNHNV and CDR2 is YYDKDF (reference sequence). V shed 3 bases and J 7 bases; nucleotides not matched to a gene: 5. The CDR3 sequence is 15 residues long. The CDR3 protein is CATSRGLAGDGEQYF. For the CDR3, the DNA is TGTGCCACCAGCAGGGGACTAGCGGGAGACGGGGAGCAGTACTTC.

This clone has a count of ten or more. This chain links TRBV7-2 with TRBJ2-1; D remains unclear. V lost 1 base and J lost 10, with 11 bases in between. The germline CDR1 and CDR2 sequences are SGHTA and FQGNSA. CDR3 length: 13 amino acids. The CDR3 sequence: CASSLEERWEQFF. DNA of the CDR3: TGTGCCAGCAGCTTAGAAGAGCGATGGGAGCAGTTCTTC.

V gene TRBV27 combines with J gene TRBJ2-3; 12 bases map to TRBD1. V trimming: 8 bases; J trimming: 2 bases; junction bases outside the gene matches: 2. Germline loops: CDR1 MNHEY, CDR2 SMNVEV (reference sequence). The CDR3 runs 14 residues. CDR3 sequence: CASSGQGATDTQYF. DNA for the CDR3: TGTGCCAGCTCGGGACAGGGGGCCACAGATACGCAGTATTTT.

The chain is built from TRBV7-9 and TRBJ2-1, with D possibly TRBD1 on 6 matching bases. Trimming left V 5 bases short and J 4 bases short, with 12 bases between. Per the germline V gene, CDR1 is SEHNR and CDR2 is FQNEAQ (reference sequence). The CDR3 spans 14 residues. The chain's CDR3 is CASSQVGQYNEQFF. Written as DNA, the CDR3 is TGTGCCAGCAGCCAGGTGGGACAATACAATGAGCAGTTCTTC.

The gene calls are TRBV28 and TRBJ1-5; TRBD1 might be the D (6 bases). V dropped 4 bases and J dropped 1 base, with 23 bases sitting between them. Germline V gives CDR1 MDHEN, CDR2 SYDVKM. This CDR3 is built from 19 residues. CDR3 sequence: CASSSGYRDTLLSNQPQHF. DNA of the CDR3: TGTGCCAGCAGTTCCGGATACCGGGACACCTTACTAAGCAATCAGCCCCAGCATTTT.

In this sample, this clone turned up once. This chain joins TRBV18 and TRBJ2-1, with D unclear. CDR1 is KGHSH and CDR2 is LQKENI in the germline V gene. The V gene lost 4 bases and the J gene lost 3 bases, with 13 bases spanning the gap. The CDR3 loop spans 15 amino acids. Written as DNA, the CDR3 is TGTGCCAGCTCACAGTCCCAAGGATTCTACAATGAGCAGTTCTTC. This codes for CASSQSQGFYNEQFF. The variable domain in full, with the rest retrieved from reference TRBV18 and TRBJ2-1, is NAGVMQNPRHLVRRRGQEARLRCSPMKGHSHVYWYRQLPEEGLKFMVYLQKENIIDESGMPKERFSAEFPKEGPSILRIQQVVRGDSAAYFCASSQSQGFYNEQFFGPGTRLTVL.

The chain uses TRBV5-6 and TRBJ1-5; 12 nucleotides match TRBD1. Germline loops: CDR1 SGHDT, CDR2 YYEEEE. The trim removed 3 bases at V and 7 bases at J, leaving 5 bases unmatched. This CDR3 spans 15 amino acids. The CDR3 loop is CASSYGTGGGQPQHF. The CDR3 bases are TGTGCCAGCAGCTACGGGACAGGGGGCGGGCAGCCCCAGCATTTT. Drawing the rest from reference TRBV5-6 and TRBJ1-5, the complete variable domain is DAGVTQSPTHLIKTRGQQVTLRCSPKSGHDTVSWYQQALGQGPQFIFQYYEEEERQRGNFPDRFSGHQFPNYSSELNVNALLLGDSALYLCASSYGTGGGQPQHFGDGTRLSIL.

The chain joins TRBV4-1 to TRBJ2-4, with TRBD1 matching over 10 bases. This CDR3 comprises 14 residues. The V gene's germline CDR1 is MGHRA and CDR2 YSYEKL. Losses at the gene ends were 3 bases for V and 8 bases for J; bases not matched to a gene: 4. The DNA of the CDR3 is TGCGCCAGCAGCCAGAGACAGGGGGCGGACATTCAGTACTTC. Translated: CASSQRQGADIQYF.

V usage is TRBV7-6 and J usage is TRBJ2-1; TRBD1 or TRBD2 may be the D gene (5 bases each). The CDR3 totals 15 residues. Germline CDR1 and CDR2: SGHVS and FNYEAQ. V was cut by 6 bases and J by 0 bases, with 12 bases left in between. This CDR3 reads CASSSLGGSYNEQFF. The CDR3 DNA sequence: TGTGCCAGCAGTTCCCTTGGGGGCTCCTACAATGAGCAGTTCTTC.

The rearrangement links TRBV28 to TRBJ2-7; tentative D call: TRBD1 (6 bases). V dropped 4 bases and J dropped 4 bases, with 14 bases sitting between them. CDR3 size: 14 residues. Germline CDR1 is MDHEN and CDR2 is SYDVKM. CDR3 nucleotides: TGTGCCAGCAGTTCCCGGACAGTCCCTTACGAGCAGTACTTC. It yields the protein CASSSRTVPYEQYF.

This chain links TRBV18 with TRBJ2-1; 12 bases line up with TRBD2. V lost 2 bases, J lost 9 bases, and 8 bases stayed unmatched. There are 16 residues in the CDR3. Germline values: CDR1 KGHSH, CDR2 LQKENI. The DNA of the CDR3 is TGTGCCAGCTCACCAGGCCTAGCGGGAGGGCCAAGTGAGCAGTTCTTC. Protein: CASSPGLAGGPSEQFF.

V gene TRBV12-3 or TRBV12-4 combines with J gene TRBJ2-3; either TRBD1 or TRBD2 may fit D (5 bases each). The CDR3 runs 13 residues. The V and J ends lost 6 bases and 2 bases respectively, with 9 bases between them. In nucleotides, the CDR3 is TGTGCCAGCAGCCGGGACGCCACAGATACGCAGTATTTT. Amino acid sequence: CASSRDATDTQYF.

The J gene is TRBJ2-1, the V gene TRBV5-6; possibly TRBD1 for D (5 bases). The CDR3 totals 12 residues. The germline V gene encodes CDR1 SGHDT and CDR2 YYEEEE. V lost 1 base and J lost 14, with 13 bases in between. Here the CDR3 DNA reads TGTGCCAGCAGCTTGCCGCAGGGTTCAAAGTTCTTC. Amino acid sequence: CASSLPQGSKFF.

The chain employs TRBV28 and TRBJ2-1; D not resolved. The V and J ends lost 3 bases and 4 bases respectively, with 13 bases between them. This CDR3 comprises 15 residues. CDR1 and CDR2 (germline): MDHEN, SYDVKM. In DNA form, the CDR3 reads TGTGCCAGCAGTTTGGTAGGGAAGGGTTACAATGAGCAGTTCTTC. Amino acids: CASSLVGKGYNEQFF. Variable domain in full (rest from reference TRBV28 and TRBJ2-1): DVKVTQSSRYLVKRTGEKVFLECVQDMDHENMFWYRQDPGLGLRLIYFSYDVKMKEKGDIPEGYSVSREKKERFSLILESASTNQTSMYLCASSLVGKGYNEQFFGPGTRLTVL.

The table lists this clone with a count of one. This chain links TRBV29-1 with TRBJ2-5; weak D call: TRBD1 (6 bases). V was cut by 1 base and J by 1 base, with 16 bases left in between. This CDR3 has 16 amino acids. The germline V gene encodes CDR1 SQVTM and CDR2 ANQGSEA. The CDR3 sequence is CSVEGIRDTRQETQYF. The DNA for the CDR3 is TGCAGCGTTGAAGGGATTCGGGACACTCGCCAAGAGACCCAGTACTTC.

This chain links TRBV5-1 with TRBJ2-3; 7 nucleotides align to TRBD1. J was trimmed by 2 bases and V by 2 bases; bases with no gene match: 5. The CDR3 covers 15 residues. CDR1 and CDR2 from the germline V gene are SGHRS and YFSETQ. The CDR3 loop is CASSFRTGATDTQYF. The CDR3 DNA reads TGCGCCAGCAGCTTCCGGACAGGAGCCACAGATACGCAGTATTTT.

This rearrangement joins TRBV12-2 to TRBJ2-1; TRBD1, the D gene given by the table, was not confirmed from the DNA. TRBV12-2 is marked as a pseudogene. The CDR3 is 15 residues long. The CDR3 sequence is CASRLNRDRDNEQFF. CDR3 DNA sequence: TGTGCAAGTCGCTTGAACCGGGACAGGGACAATGAGCAGTTCTTC.

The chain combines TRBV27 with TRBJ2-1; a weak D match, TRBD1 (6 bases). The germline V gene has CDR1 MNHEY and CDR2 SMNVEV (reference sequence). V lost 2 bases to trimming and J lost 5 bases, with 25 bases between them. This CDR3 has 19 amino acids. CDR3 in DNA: TGTGCCAGCAGTTTAACCCGGGACAAACCTCTGAGGAGCCACAATGAGCAGTTCTTC. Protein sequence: CASSLTRDKPLRSHNEQFF.

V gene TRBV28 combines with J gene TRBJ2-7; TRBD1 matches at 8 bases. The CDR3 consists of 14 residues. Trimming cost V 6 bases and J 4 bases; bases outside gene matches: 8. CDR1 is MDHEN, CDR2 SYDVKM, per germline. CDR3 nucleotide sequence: TGTGCCAGCAGACCAGGGGGCGCAGAATACGAGCAGTACTTC. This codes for CASRPGGAEYEQYF.

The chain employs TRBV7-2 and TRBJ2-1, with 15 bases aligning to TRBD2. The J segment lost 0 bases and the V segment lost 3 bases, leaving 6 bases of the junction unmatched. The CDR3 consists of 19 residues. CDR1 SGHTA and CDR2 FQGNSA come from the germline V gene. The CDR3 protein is CASSFAGLAGGSSYNEQFF. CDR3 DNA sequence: TGTGCCAGCAGCTTCGCGGGACTAGCGGGAGGTAGCTCCTACAATGAGCAGTTCTTC.